The clone carrying this T cell receptor (beta chain) occurred once. As yet, its antigen is unknown. TCRdb keeps only in-frame clones here, not all; method: immunoSEQ multiplex PCR. Of some 310,000 clones listed, roughly 88% were seen once; the top ten hold around 0.96%. This record comes from a study of cytomegalovirus exposure and HLA in healthy donors. Losses at the gene ends were 6 bases for V and 0 bases for J; bases not matched to a gene: 6. Germline V CDR1 and CDR2: WSHSY, SAAADI. The CDR3 spans 15 residues. Findings and caveats of the study: Usually a TCR sequence was rare, but some public TCRs were found in many donors.

V and J are TRBV10-2 and TRBJ2-7, with TRBD1 identical over 9 bases. The clonotype originates from a man aged 30 to 39 in good health and CMV-seronegative. The sequenced material came from PBMCs. The CDR3 coding sequence is TGCGCCAGCAGACTGACAGGGGGTATCTCCTACGAGCAGTACTTC. It encodes CASRLTGGISYEQYF.